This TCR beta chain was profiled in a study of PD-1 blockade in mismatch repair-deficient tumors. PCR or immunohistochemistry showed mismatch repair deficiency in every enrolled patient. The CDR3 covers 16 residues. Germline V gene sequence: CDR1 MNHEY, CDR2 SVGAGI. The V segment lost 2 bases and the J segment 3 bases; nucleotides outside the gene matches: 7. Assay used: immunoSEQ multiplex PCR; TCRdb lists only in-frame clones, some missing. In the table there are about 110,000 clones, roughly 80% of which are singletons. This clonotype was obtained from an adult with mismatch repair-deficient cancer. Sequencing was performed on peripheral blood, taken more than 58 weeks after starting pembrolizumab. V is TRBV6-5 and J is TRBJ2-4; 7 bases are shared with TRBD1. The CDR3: CASSYEGALVKNIQYF. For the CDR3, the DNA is TGTGCCAGCAGTTACGAGGGGGCCTTGGTCAAAAACATTCAGTACTTC.